This T cell receptor beta chain derives from a study of blood T cell repertoires in COVID-19. In the study overall: Samples came from the United States, Italy and Spain, spanning acute and convalescent COVID-19.

This clone came up a few times. Trimming removed 8 bases from V and 5 bases from J; junction bases left unmatched: 13. Germline CDR1 is LGHDT and CDR2 is YNNKEL (reference sequence). The length of the CDR3 is 15 residues. In the original workflow: By means of reference gene primer amplification, nucleated cell counts were estimated. Sequencing was performed with immunoSEQ multiplex PCR; in TCRdb, only in-frame clones are kept and a portion is missing. D and trimming come from the DNA, and the V and J calls and clone size come from that table. The sample lists about 220,000 clones, approximately 78% seen once, with about 5.6% in the top ten.

This clonotype originated in a woman aged 70-85 years with COVID-19, enrolled during active disease. The source material was peripheral blood. J is TRBJ2-5 and V is TRBV3-1 (or the pseudogene TRBV3-2); 8 bases are a match to TRBD1. The CDR3 DNA reads as TGTGCCAGCGGACCAGGGGGCGCGGGCTTTGAGACCCAGTACTTC. As protein: CASGPGGAGFETQYF.